The T cell receptor (beta chain) described here comes from a study of shared clonotypes between healthy human individuals. About the study: The study drew on two women and three men aged 18 to 49 as donors. Regarding the study as a whole: Sampling involved blood alone; tissue repertoires likely differ. It was observed that approximately 5% of naive CD4 clonotypes were shared across a handful of donors. Generation probabilities of non-shared clonotypes were lower (relative to those shared by all four donors).

As concerns this clone: Its antigen is unknown. A read error may produce the germline difference seen at one junction end.

This CDR3 contains 12 residues. Per germline, CDR1 MDHEN and CDR2 SYDVKM. Generated by immunoSEQ multiplex PCR, the TCRdb table keeps only in-frame clones and is missing some. The sample yields fewer than 1.4 million clones, around 78% seen once. The sequence was obtained from a young man in good health. Some clones in this sample may be carry-over from other donors' samples. Sequencing was done on a sample of memory CD4+ T cells from PBMCs. Stated subset: CD45RA-negative fraction. The J gene is TRBJ1-2, the V gene TRBV28; D is perhaps TRBD1 (5 bases). CDR3 nucleotide sequence: TGTGTCAGCAGCCCCCCCGGGGGTGGCTACACCTTC. It encodes CVSSPPGGGYTF.